This entry describes one TCR beta chain. Its antigen remains unidentified. The data were obtained in a study of Graves' ophthalmopathy and Graves' hyperthyroidism. Whole-study context: Before any treatment, peripheral blood was taken at the initial diagnosis.

The length of the CDR3 is 13 residues. Germline lookup yields CDR1 SGHTA and CDR2 FQGTGA. V lost 1 base and J 3 bases, leaving 6 bases between the germline ends. Scientists amplified the TCR beta CDR3 regions from RNA transcripts. Second-round multiplex PCR came after a first-round RT-PCR that employed HTBI primers. In TCRdb, the multiplex PCR reads were re-called with MiXCR into one record per CDR3 protein. The repertoire consists of some 240,000 distinct CDR3 sequences, with approximately 42% occurring once and the leading ten covering less than 50%. Clinical symptoms and serum thyroxine were used for diagnosis; TRAb, thyroid ultrasound and orbital computed tomography were also relied on. Study outcomes and limitations: Appearing in blood as well were most expanded thyroid clonotypes above 0.001 frequency. Progression of ophthalmopathy was predicted by the model with 60% to 71% sensitivity and under 85% specificity.

V and J are TRBV7-3 and TRBJ1-1; no definite D call. The sequence came from an adult man with Graves' ophthalmopathy. Sequencing was performed on peripheral blood. The CDR3 loop reads CASSLMVDTEAFF. The CDR3 DNA reads TGTGCCAGCAGCTTAATGGTGGACACTGAAGCTTTCTTT.